This passage covers 6 T cell receptor beta chains from one sample sequenced in a study of shared clonotypes between healthy human individuals. Only in-frame clones appear in the TCRdb table, and some are missing; sequencing was by immunoSEQ multiplex PCR. The table records fewer than 600,000 clones, around three quarters of them present only once. Sample: PBMCs. These receptor sequences come from a woman aged 35 to 49 in good health. Some clones in this sample may be carry-over from other donors' samples.

This clone came up a few times. The chain is built from TRBV6-1 and TRBJ1-5, with D maybe TRBD1 (5 bases). V lost 8 bases and J 0 bases, leaving 14 bases between the germline ends. This CDR3 contains 15 residues. CDR1 and CDR2 (germline): MNHNS, SASEGT. CDR3 DNA: TGTGCCAGCTGGCGGGGACTTTATAGCAATCAGCCCCAGCATTTT. Translating it yields CASWRGLYSNQPQHF.

The rearrangement joins TRBV7-8 to TRBJ1-5, with D possibly being TRBD1 (6 bases). CDR3 length equals 16 residues. Germline assignment: CDR1 SGHVS and CDR2 FQNEAQ. With 5 bases removed from V and 4 bases from J, the gap between germline ends came to 18 bases. CDR3 loop: CASSPQGRDRNQPQHF. The CDR3 nucleotides read TGTGCCAGCAGCCCACAGGGTCGGGATAGGAATCAGCCCCAGCATTTT.

The chain employs TRBV6-1 and TRBJ2-5; 12 bases fit TRBD2. Germline CDR1 and CDR2: MNHNS and SASEGT. The CDR3 has 15 residues. J lost 5 bases, V lost 4 bases, and 5 bases had no gene match. As DNA, the CDR3 is TGTGCCAGCAGTGGTCTAGCGGGAGGGGGGGAGACCCAGTACTTC. Amino acids: CASSGLAGGGETQYF.

As for this clone: With a much larger clone just one base away, this may be a read error. This sample includes further DNA sequences coding for the same CDR3. V usage is TRBV9 and J usage is TRBJ2-2; TRBD2 might be the D (6 bases). Germline values: CDR1 SGDLS, CDR2 YYNGEE. The CDR3 totals 16 residues. CDR3: CASSPPGLASTGELFF. The CDR3, as DNA: TGTGCCAGCAGCCCACCCGGGCTAGCGAGCACCGGAGAGCTGTTTTTT.

This chain joins TRBV28 and TRBJ2-7; 9 bases are a match to TRBD1. The germline V gene encodes CDR1 MDHEN and CDR2 SYDVKM. Losses at the gene ends were 5 bases for V and 4 bases for J; bases not matched to a gene: 12. The CDR3 is 16 residues long. The chain's CDR3 is CASSLAGQGSGYEQYF. The DNA of the CDR3 is TGTGCCAGCAGTCTCGCAGGACAGGGGAGTGGATACGAGCAGTACTTC. Together with reference TRBV28 and TRBJ2-7, the CDR3 gives the full variable domain: DVKVTQSSRYLVKRTGEKVFLECVQDMDHENMFWYRQDPGLGLRLIYFSYDVKMKEKGDIPEGYSVSREKKERFSLILESASTNQTSMYLCASSLAGQGSGYEQYFGPGTRLTVT.

The chain is built from TRBV27 and TRBJ2-5, with a weak D call TRBD2 (5 bases). Judging by the DNA end, TRBJ2-7 fits better; the J call may be wrong. Germline V lookup: CDR1 MNHEY, CDR2 SMNVEV (reference sequence). CDR3 length equals 13 residues. Here the CDR3 reads CASRPSGTYEQYF. Here the CDR3 DNA reads TGTGCCAGCAGACCAAGCGGAACCTACGAGCAGTACTTC.